The next 23 T cell receptor beta chains were all read from a single sample in a study of shared clonotypes between healthy human individuals. TCRdb keeps only in-frame clones here, not all; method: immunoSEQ multiplex PCR. The sample includes some 89,000 clones, 67% of them seen just once. Sequences were obtained from memory CD8+ T cells sorted from blood. Specified subset: CD45RO+ cells pooled with CCR7-negative TemRA cells. These receptors came from a man aged 30-40 years in good health.

Comment on this clone: With a far larger clone one base away, a read error is the likely cause. The same CDR3 arises from other DNA sequences in this sample as well. V is TRBV6-4 and J is TRBJ1-5; no reliable D call. The CDR3 covers 17 residues. Germline CDR1 and CDR2: MRHNA and SNTAGT. The V and J ends lost 4 bases and 0 bases respectively, with 16 bases between them. In DNA, the CDR3 is TGTGCCAGCAGTGGGGCCAGAGCGGACTATAGCAATCAGCCCCAGCATTTT. This gives the protein CASSGARADYSNQPQHF.

The chain is built from TRBV7-6 and TRBJ2-7; maybe TRBD2 (6 bases). With 6 bases removed from V and 2 bases from J, the gap between germline ends came to 23 bases. The CDR3 runs 17 residues. Germline V gene sequence: CDR1 SGHVS, CDR2 FNYEAQ. The CDR3 is CASSFSTDRDSAYEQYF. The DNA of the CDR3 is TGTGCCAGCAGTTTTTCGACGGACCGGGACTCAGCCTACGAGCAGTACTTC.

The chain joins TRBV9 to TRBJ2-7; 10 bases map to TRBD1. CDR1 and CDR2 from the germline V gene are SGDLS and YYNGEE. The CDR3 spans 16 residues. Germline trimming cut 0 bases from V and 2 bases from J; bases unmatched to any gene: 5. DNA for the CDR3: TGTGCCAGCAGCGTAGGAATGGGACAGGGGACCTACGAGCAGTACTTC. Translation: CASSVGMGQGTYEQYF.

The rearrangement links TRBV27 to TRBJ2-1, with D possibly TRBD1 on 6 matching bases. Germline CDR1 is MNHEY and CDR2 is SMNVEV (reference sequence). V dropped 3 bases and J dropped 5 bases, with 17 bases sitting between them. CDR3 length: 16 residues. DNA of the CDR3: TGTGCCAGCAGTTTGTTTATCAACAGGGCTGACAATGAGCAGTTCTTC. Amino acid sequence: CASSLFINRADNEQFF.

This chain connects TRBV5-4 to TRBJ2-5, with no clear D. There are 14 residues in the CDR3. Per germline, CDR1 SGHNT and CDR2 YYREEE (reference sequence). V was pared by 4 bases and J by 3 bases, with 13 bases between. Written as DNA, the CDR3 is TGTGCCAGCAGCCCCGCTAACCGGAAAGAGACCCAGTACTTC. Its protein product is CASSPANRKETQYF.

This clone was detected only a few times. The J gene is TRBJ2-6, the V gene TRBV15; 8 positions agree with TRBD2. This CDR3 comprises 18 residues. V lost 1 base and J lost 0; bases outside the gene matches: 5. The germline V gene has CDR1 LNHNV and CDR2 YYDKDF (reference sequence). CDR3 region: CATSRAELAGSGANVLTF. The CDR3 nucleotides read TGTGCCACCAGCAGAGCAGAGCTAGCGGGCTCTGGGGCCAACGTCCTGACTTTC.

This clone was picked up a small number of times. This specimen includes other DNA sequences encoding the same CDR3. The chain combines TRBV27 with TRBJ2-1, with 11 positions matching TRBD2. Germline trimming cut 5 bases from V and 7 bases from J; bases unmatched to any gene: 4. CDR1 is MNHEY, CDR2 SMNVEV, per germline (reference sequence). This CDR3 has 14 residues. In DNA form, the CDR3 reads TGTGCCAGCAGTCGCCGGACTAGCGGGAATGAGCAGTTCTTC. It yields the protein CASSRRTSGNEQFF.

V and J are TRBV19 and TRBJ2-5, with 7 bases aligning to TRBD2. CDR3 length equals 13 residues. With 1 base clipped from V and 4 bases from J, the junction kept 0 bases outside the gene matches. The germline V gene encodes CDR1 LNHDA and CDR2 SQIVND (reference sequence). CDR3 loop: CASSIAGGETQYF. The CDR3 DNA reads TGTGCCAGTAGTATAGCGGGAGGAGAGACCCAGTACTTC. The whole variable domain, remainder taken from reference TRBV19 and TRBJ2-5, is DGGITQSPKYLFRKEGQNVTLSCEQNLNHDAMYWYRQDPGQGLRLIYYSQIVNDFQKGDIAEGYSVSREKKESFPLTVTSAQKNPTAFYLCASSIAGGETQYFGPGTRLLVL.

Ten or more counts support this clone. The J gene is TRBJ2-1, the V gene TRBV7-6; D perhaps matches TRBD2 (5 bases). Germline CDR1 and CDR2: SGHVS and FNYEAQ. This CDR3 spans 16 amino acids. V gave up 2 bases and J gave up 2 bases, with 13 bases separating them. The CDR3 sequence is CASSLYAAGAYNEQFF. The CDR3, as DNA: TGTGCCAGCAGCTTATACGCCGCGGGTGCCTACAATGAGCAGTTCTTC.

The chain uses TRBV12-1 and TRBJ2-3; the table gives TRBD2 as D, unverified against the DNA. TRBV12-1 is a pseudogene locus. CDR3 length: 19 amino acids. Here the CDR3 DNA reads TGTGCCAGCAGCCTCGGGACTAGCGGGAGGGCCGGTGTAACAGATACGCAGTATTTT. Amino acid sequence: CASSLGTSGRAGVTDTQYF.

The chain has TRBV6-5 and TRBJ2-7; TRBD1 agrees at 7 bases. The CDR3 contains 14 residues. V was clipped by 5 bases and J by 4 bases; unmatched bases: 8. From germline, CDR1 is MNHEY and CDR2 SVGAGI. The CDR3 DNA is TGTGCCAGCAGTCTGGAAAGGGGGCAGTACGAGCAGTACTTC. It translates to CASSLERGQYEQYF.

This chain uses TRBV25-1 with TRBJ2-1, with 9 positions matching TRBD1. From germline, CDR1 is MGHDK and CDR2 SYGVNS. The CDR3 sequence is 13 residues long. After removal of 2 bases from V and 8 bases from J, the junction contained 1 base not matched to a gene. The CDR3 loop reads CASSERTGDEQFF. For the CDR3, the DNA is TGTGCCAGCAGTGAAAGGACAGGGGATGAGCAGTTCTTC.

The CDR3 protein is CASSSSVGYTF. The CDR3 DNA reads TGTGCCAGCAGTTCAAGTGTAGGCTACACCTTC. The V call is TRBV25-1, the J call TRBJ1-2; D ambiguous. Germline V gene data show CDR1 as MGHDK and CDR2 as SYGVNS. V lost 5 bases and J lost 8, with 9 bases in between. The CDR3 runs 11 residues.

The chain is built from TRBV2 and TRBJ2-3; 7 nucleotides match TRBD1. The CDR3 is 14 residues long. V was pared by 8 bases and J by 4 bases, with 9 bases of the junction left unmatched. The germline CDR1 and CDR2 sequences are SNHLY and FYNNEI. CDR3 in DNA: TGTGCCAGCGGCTCCGACAGGGCCCCAGATACGCAGTATTTT. Protein sequence: CASGSDRAPDTQYF. Combining the CDR3 with reference TRBV2 and TRBJ2-3 gives the whole variable domain EPEVTQTPSHQVTQMGQEVILRCVPISNHLYFYWYRQILGQKVEFLVSFYNNEISEKSEIFDDQFSVERPDGSNFTLKIRSTKLEDSAMYFCASGSDRAPDTQYFGPGTRLTVL.

This chain joins TRBV2 and TRBJ1-1, with D possibly TRBD1 on 5 matching bases. This CDR3 spans 14 amino acids. The V end lost 6 bases, the J end lost 1 base, and 12 bases lay between the germline ends. The germline V gene encodes CDR1 SNHLY and CDR2 FYNNEI. The chain's CDR3 is CASRKGLQNTEAFF. CDR3 nucleotide sequence: TGTGCCAGCAGGAAGGGACTCCAGAACACTGAAGCTTTCTTT.

The chain joins TRBV28 to TRBJ2-3, with unresolved D. This CDR3 is 15 amino acids long. Germline assignment: CDR1 MDHEN and CDR2 SYDVKM. With 6 bases removed from V and 2 bases from J, the gap between germline ends came to 15 bases. The CDR3 DNA sequence: TGTGCCAGCAGGGTGCCGTGGGGTGACACAGATACGCAGTATTTT. Translating it yields CASRVPWGDTDTQYF. The full variable domain, in which reference TRBV28 and TRBJ2-3 provide the parts outside the CDR3, is DVKVTQSSRYLVKRTGEKVFLECVQDMDHENMFWYRQDPGLGLRLIYFSYDVKMKEKGDIPEGYSVSREKKERFSLILESASTNQTSMYLCASRVPWGDTDTQYFGPGTRLTVL.

The rearrangement uses TRBV6-1 and TRBJ2-7; 7 bases map to TRBD1. Trimming took 3 bases from V and 7 from J; bases not matched to a gene: 3. The CDR3 spans 12 residues. Germline V gene sequence: CDR1 MNHNS, CDR2 SASEGT. Here the CDR3 reads CASSETGIEQYF. The CDR3 bases are TGTGCCAGCAGTGAGACAGGGATTGAGCAGTACTTC.

The J gene is TRBJ1-1, the V gene TRBV5-1, with unresolved D. The CDR3 is 16 amino acids. CDR1 and CDR2 (germline): SGHRS, YFSETQ. V gave up 0 bases and J gave up 5 bases, with 17 bases separating them. This chain's CDR3 is CASSLAPGGSRTEAFF. The CDR3 bases are TGCGCCAGCAGCTTGGCGCCAGGTGGCTCTCGGACTGAAGCTTTCTTT.

The CDR3 bases are TGTGCCACCAGCAGAGATCTGGGCTACGAGCAGTACTTC. Translation: CATSRDLGYEQYF. The chain has TRBV15 and TRBJ2-7; no definite D call. There are 13 residues in the CDR3. From germline, CDR1 is LNHNV and CDR2 YYDKDF (reference sequence). The germline V and J ends were trimmed by 0 bases and 3 bases, with 6 bases remaining between them.

A remark on this clone: This likely came from a read error, as a far larger clone is one base away. The same CDR3 can be traced to other DNA sequences in this sample. This sequence joins TRBV7-8 and TRBJ1-2; the match to TRBD1 covers 9 bases. The germline CDR1 and CDR2 sequences are SGHVS and FQNEAQ. The trim removed 1 base at V and 3 bases at J, leaving 6 bases unmatched. The CDR3 length is 16 residues. CDR3 sequence reads: CASSLVQDRGDYGYTF. The DNA of the CDR3 is TGTGCCAGCAGCTTAGTGCAGGACAGGGGAGACTATGGCTACACCTTC.

The V gene is TRBV27, the J gene TRBJ2-1; TRBD2 is a possible D gene (7 bases). Germline values: CDR1 MNHEY, CDR2 SMNVEV (reference sequence). The CDR3 is made up of 16 amino acids. Trimming removed 3 bases from V and 6 bases from J, with 18 bases in between. CDR3 nucleotide sequence: TGTGCCAGCAGTTTTGGGCCGGAGGGAGGGGGCAATGAGCAGTTCTTC. This codes for CASSFGPEGGGNEQFF.

This clone is medium-sized. The J gene is TRBJ2-7, the V gene TRBV6-5; 9 positions match TRBD1. Trimming cost V 5 bases and J 3 bases; bases outside gene matches: 5. This CDR3 spans 14 amino acids. Per germline, CDR1 MNHEY and CDR2 SVGAGI. CDR3 sequence (DNA): TGTGCCAGCAGTGCCTCGACAGGGGGCTACGAGCAGTACTTC. Protein product: CASSASTGGYEQYF.

The gene calls are TRBV9 and TRBJ2-3, with 10 nucleotides matching TRBD2. Germline V lookup: CDR1 SGDLS, CDR2 YYNGEE. This CDR3 has 16 residues. J gave up 10 bases and V 4 bases, and 15 bases lay outside the gene matches. The CDR3 DNA is TGTGCCAGCAGCCCCGCGGGCCTAGCGGGAGCCCTACCGCAGTATTTT. Translation gives CASSPAGLAGALPQYF. The variable domain in full, completed from reference TRBV9 and TRBJ2-3, reads DSGVTQTPKHLITATGQRVTLRCSPRSGDLSVYWYQQSLDQGLQFLIQYYNGEERAKGNILERFSAQQFPDLHSELNLSSLELGDSALYFCASSPAGLAGALPQYFGPGTRLTVL.